These 32 T cell receptor beta chains were sequenced from one sample in a study of blood T cell repertoires in COVID-19. Assay used: immunoSEQ multiplex PCR; TCRdb lists only in-frame clones, some missing. The sample contains 100,000 to 150,000 clones, around 89% of which appear only once. The sample taken for sequencing was peripheral blood. The source is a man aged 60-69 years with COVID-19, enrolled during active disease.

The chain couples TRBV2 to TRBJ1-2; no reliable D call. CDR3 length: 14 amino acids. Germline CDR1 reads SNHLY; CDR2 reads FYNNEI. V was clipped by 4 bases and J by 7 bases, with 16 bases between them. The CDR3 DNA reads TGTGCCAGCAGTGCACTCGGGAATTCTCGTGGCTACACCTTC. Its translation is CASSALGNSRGYTF.

The chain is built from TRBV2 and TRBJ1-5; tentative D call: TRBD1 (5 bases). CDR1 and CDR2 from the germline V gene are SNHLY and FYNNEI. This CDR3 contains 14 residues. V was clipped by 2 bases and J by 7 bases, with 12 bases between them. The CDR3 bases are TGTGCCAGCAGTGAACCAGGGCCGGCCCAGCCCCAGCATTTT. This codes for CASSEPGPAQPQHF.

This clone has just a few counts. This rearrangement joins TRBV4-2 to TRBJ2-2, with 11 nucleotides matching TRBD1. V gave up 4 bases and J gave up 4 bases; unmatched junction bases: 11. Germline V gene lookup returns CDR1 LGHNA and CDR2 YNFKEQ. The CDR3 covers 18 residues. The CDR3 sequence is CASSRPTGQGAGTGELFF. In nucleotides, the CDR3 is TGTGCCAGCAGCCGACCAACCGGACAGGGGGCCGGCACCGGGGAGCTGTTTTTT.

This chain uses TRBV6-5 with TRBJ1-5; D is unresolved. V lost 6 bases and J 6 bases, leaving 9 bases between the germline ends. Germline V lookup: CDR1 MNHEY, CDR2 SVGAGI. The CDR3 totals 12 residues. Written as DNA, the CDR3 is TGTGCCAGCAGGGATTCGGGTCAGCCCCAGCATTTT. This codes for CASRDSGQPQHF.

This clone has just one count. J is TRBJ1-5 and V is TRBV18; D possibly corresponds to TRBD1 (5 bases). V lost 5 bases, J lost 6 bases, and 17 bases lay in between. This CDR3 has 15 amino acids. Germline lookup yields CDR1 KGHSH and CDR2 LQKENI. The DNA of the CDR3 is TGTGCCAGCTCATCCTCACCCCAGGGCGGTCAGCCCCAGCATTTT. Protein product: CASSSSPQGGQPQHF. Drawing the rest from reference TRBV18 and TRBJ1-5, the complete variable domain is NAGVMQNPRHLVRRRGQEARLRCSPMKGHSHVYWYRQLPEEGLKFMVYLQKENIIDESGMPKERFSAEFPKEGPSILRIQQVVRGDSAAYFCASSSSPQGGQPQHFGDGTRLSIL.

The V gene is TRBV7-2, the J gene TRBJ1-1, with D possibly TRBD1 on 6 matching bases. This CDR3 comprises 15 residues. The germline V and J ends were trimmed by 5 bases and 3 bases, with 16 bases remaining between them. Germline CDR1 is SGHTA and CDR2 is FQGNSA. The CDR3 spells CASSLLGAGDTEAFF. The CDR3 DNA follows: TGTGCCAGCAGCCTCCTTGGGGCAGGGGACACTGAAGCTTTCTTT.

V usage is TRBV19 and J usage is TRBJ2-7, with D unresolved. Germline loops: CDR1 LNHDA, CDR2 SQIVND (reference sequence). The V and J ends lost 11 bases and 5 bases respectively, with 31 bases between them. The CDR3 contains 17 residues. The CDR3 here is CAANARITPNGDDEQYF. The CDR3 DNA is TGTGCCGCCAATGCGCGGATAACTCCCAACGGCGACGACGAGCAGTACTTC.

The rearrangement uses TRBV11-1 and TRBJ1-2; D is possibly TRBD1 (5 bases). Germline CDR1 SGHAT, CDR2 FQDESV (reference sequence). The CDR3 sequence is 16 residues long. Deletions cut 5 bases from V and 6 bases from J, with 22 bases between. CDR3 region: CASSPFIQGSGHGYTF. CDR3 nucleotides: TGTGCCAGCAGCCCTTTCATTCAGGGATCGGGCCATGGCTACACCTTC.

This clone was seen only a few times. This rearrangement joins TRBV7-8 to TRBJ1-5; D is undetermined. The CDR3 loop spans 14 amino acids. V was trimmed by 4 bases and J by 2 bases, leaving 9 bases between them. The germline gives CDR1 SGHVS, CDR2 FQNEAQ. The chain's CDR3 is CASSSHIRNQPQHF. The DNA of the CDR3 is TGTGCCAGCAGCTCACACATTCGCAATCAGCCCCAGCATTTT.

CDR3 DNA: TGTGCCAGCTCACCACTAGCGGGGGGCGCCCAAGAGACCCAGTACTTC. Protein: CASSPLAGGAQETQYF. This chain uses TRBV18 with TRBJ2-5, with TRBD2 identical over 10 bases. The length of the CDR3 is 16 residues. Trimming took 1 base from V and 1 from J; bases not matched to a gene: 3. Per germline, CDR1 KGHSH and CDR2 LQKENI.

The V and J genes are TRBV12-3 or TRBV12-4 and TRBJ1-4; D is possibly TRBD1 (6 bases). CDR3 length equals 13 residues. V was clipped by 5 bases and J by 7 bases, with 11 bases between them. This CDR3 is CASSTGLGEKLFF. The CDR3 DNA sequence: TGTGCCAGCAGTACAGGGTTGGGTGAAAAACTGTTTTTT.

The chain is built from TRBV29-1 and TRBJ2-7; D might be TRBD1 (5 bases). This CDR3 is built from 11 residues. V was cut by 1 base and J by 6 bases, with 7 bases left in between. CDR1 is SQVTM, CDR2 ANQGSEA, per germline. The CDR3 nucleotides are TGCAGCGTTGAAGTACAGGTCGAGCAGTACTTC. Translation: CSVEVQVEQYF.

The J gene is TRBJ1-1, the V gene TRBV5-1; TRBD1 is a possible D gene (6 bases). The CDR3 is 16 residues long. CDR1 is SGHRS, CDR2 YFSETQ, per germline. Between the trimmed V and J ends, which lost 3 bases and 4 bases, there was a span of 19 bases. The CDR3 here is CASSWGATLTGTEAFF. In DNA, the CDR3 is TGCGCCAGCAGCTGGGGCGCGACCTTGACAGGCACTGAAGCTTTCTTT.

This sequence joins TRBV29-1 and TRBJ2-2, with D possibly matching TRBD1 (5 bases). This CDR3 spans 14 amino acids. V was pared by 4 bases and J by 0 bases, with 9 bases between. The V gene's germline CDR1 is SQVTM and CDR2 ANQGSEA. The CDR3 spells CSVVGAANTGELFF. CDR3 coding DNA: TGCAGCGTTGTAGGGGCAGCGAACACCGGGGAGCTGTTTTTT.

CDR3 amino acids: CASLLTAGSYGYTF. The DNA for the CDR3 is TGTGCCAGCCTACTTACAGCGGGCAGCTATGGCTACACCTTC. This chain uses TRBV6-5 with TRBJ1-2; D remains unclear. The V end lost 8 bases, the J end lost 4 bases, and 17 bases lay between the germline ends. The CDR3 extends over 14 amino acids. Germline lookup yields CDR1 MNHEY and CDR2 SVGAGI.

V and J are TRBV30 and TRBJ1-1, with a possible D match to TRBD1 (6 bases). The CDR3 consists of 16 residues. V shed 3 bases and J shed 0 bases, with 17 bases lying between them. Germline V gives CDR1 GTSNPN, CDR2 SVGIG (reference sequence). This CDR3 reads CAWRSRTVRMNTEAFF. The CDR3 DNA follows: TGTGCCTGGAGGAGTAGGACAGTCCGAATGAACACTGAAGCTTTCTTT.

The V call is TRBV4-1, the J call TRBJ2-1, with 9 bases that match TRBD2. Germline V gene data show CDR1 as MGHRA and CDR2 as YSYEKL. The trim removed 4 bases at V and 6 bases at J, leaving 10 bases unmatched. The CDR3 length is 16 residues. CDR3 protein: CASSLSGLAGPNEQFF. In DNA form, the CDR3 reads TGCGCCAGCAGCCTCTCGGGACTAGCCGGGCCCAATGAGCAGTTCTTC.

V usage is TRBV7-9 and J usage is TRBJ2-3; 11 nucleotides match TRBD2. The CDR3 has 16 amino acids. V shed 5 bases and J 2 bases; nucleotides not matched to a gene: 6. Germline CDR1 and CDR2: SEHNR and FQNEAQ (reference sequence). The DNA for the CDR3 is TGTGCCAGCAGCCCACTAGCGGGAGCCCCCACAGATACGCAGTATTTT. Translating it yields CASSPLAGAPTDTQYF. The complete variable domain, with remaining parts taken from reference TRBV7-9 and TRBJ2-3, reads DTGVSQNPRHKITKRGQNVTFRCDPISEHNRLYWYRQTLGQGPEFLTYFQNEAQLEKSRLLSDRFSAERPKGSFSTLEIQRTEQGDSAMYLCASSPLAGAPTDTQYFGPGTRLTVL.

The gene calls are TRBV5-1 and TRBJ1-4, with D maybe TRBD1 (5 bases). Trimming pared 2 bases from V and 0 bases from J, leaving 8 bases between. Germline values: CDR1 SGHRS, CDR2 YFSETQ. This CDR3 region has 15 residues. The chain's CDR3 is CASSLTGSTNEKLFF. The CDR3 DNA reads TGCGCCAGCAGCTTAACAGGATCAACTAATGAAAAACTGTTTTTT.

The chain has TRBV28 and TRBJ2-7, with a tentative D call TRBD1 (5 bases). The CDR3 extends over 14 amino acids. V was pared by 1 base and J by 3 bases, with 10 bases between. Looked up from germline, CDR1 is MDHEN and CDR2 is SYDVKM. Here the CDR3 reads CASSLFRGSYEQYF. The CDR3 DNA reads as TGTGCCAGCAGTTTATTTAGGGGCAGCTACGAGCAGTACTTC.

This chain connects TRBV6-6 to TRBJ2-5; D gene ambiguous. Germline loops: CDR1 MNHNY, CDR2 SVGAGI (reference sequence). Trimming took off 2 bases at V and 4 bases at J, with 8 bases between the two ends. This CDR3 contains 13 residues. CDR3 amino acids: CASSYQNPETQYF. CDR3 DNA sequence: TGTGCCAGCAGTTACCAGAATCCAGAGACCCAGTACTTC.

The chain recombines TRBV5-1 with TRBJ2-7; D gene ambiguous. Trimming took 0 bases from V and 4 from J, leaving 14 bases between them. The CDR3 covers 15 residues. Germline assignment: CDR1 SGHRS and CDR2 YFSETQ. The CDR3 here is CASSLGGFRSYEQYF. The DNA for the CDR3 is TGCGCCAGCAGCTTGGGCGGCTTTAGGAGTTACGAGCAGTACTTC.

This chain connects TRBV5-5 to TRBJ1-5, with 7 bases fitting TRBD1. With V trimmed by 0 bases and J by 7 bases, 7 bases remained unmatched. Germline V gene data show CDR1 as SGHKS and CDR2 as YYEKEE (reference sequence). CDR3 length: 15 amino acids. The CDR3 spells CASSLVTGPHQPQHF. CDR3 nucleotides: TGTGCCAGCAGCTTGGTGACAGGGCCACACCAGCCCCAGCATTTT.

The chain couples TRBV5-1 to TRBJ2-1, with 10 bases matching TRBD2. Germline loops: CDR1 SGHRS, CDR2 YFSETQ. Losses at the gene ends were 3 bases for V and 0 bases for J; bases not matched to a gene: 3. This CDR3 spans 16 amino acids. Written as DNA, the CDR3 is TGCGCCAGCAGCTATGTAGCGGGGGGCTCCTACAATGAGCAGTTCTTC. This sequence encodes CASSYVAGGSYNEQFF.

J is TRBJ2-5 and V is TRBV19, with 11 bases matching TRBD1. CDR1 is LNHDA and CDR2 is SQIVND in the germline V gene (reference sequence). Unmatched junction bases numbered 9, after V lost 7 bases and J lost 5 bases. The CDR3 loop spans 15 amino acids. CDR3 sequence reads: CASTTGTGGGETQYF. The CDR3 DNA follows: TGTGCCAGTACCACGGGGACAGGGGGGGGTGAGACCCAGTACTTC.

The chain carries TRBV5-5 and TRBJ2-5; 8 bases match TRBD1. CDR1 is SGHKS, CDR2 YYEKEE, per germline (reference sequence). CDR3 size: 13 residues. V shed 7 bases, J shed 4 bases, and the junction held 6 bases outside the gene matches. The CDR3 DNA follows: TGTGCCAGCGCAACAGGGGGGACAGAGACCCAGTACTTC. Encoded protein: CASATGGTETQYF.

V and J are TRBV29-1 and TRBJ1-1, with 8 positions matching TRBD1. From germline, CDR1 is SQVTM and CDR2 ANQGSEA. The CDR3 consists of 13 residues. V dropped 7 bases and J dropped 2; count of bases not matched to a gene: 6. The CDR3 sequence is CSGGTGANTEAFF. CDR3 nucleotide sequence: TGCAGCGGAGGGACAGGCGCAAACACTGAAGCTTTCTTT.

The chain couples TRBV27 to TRBJ1-4, with D uncertain. V lost 5 bases and J 9 bases, leaving 16 bases between the germline ends. CDR3 length: 14 residues. The germline V gene has CDR1 MNHEY and CDR2 SMNVEV (reference sequence). CDR3 bases: TGTGCCAGCAGTCCCCGGGGAGGGAGGAAAAAACTGTTTTTT. This translates into CASSPRGGRKKLFF.

The chain combines TRBV20-1 with TRBJ1-2; the D gene is possibly TRBD1 (5 bases). The CDR3 totals 11 residues. Germline V lookup: CDR1 DFQATT, CDR2 SNEGSKA (reference sequence). The germline V and J ends were trimmed by 5 bases and 9 bases, with 13 bases remaining between them. Here the CDR3 DNA reads TGCAGTGCTTTTAGGGGCGGTCGCTACACCTTC. Protein: CSAFRGGRYTF.

This clone was observed a few times. The genes are TRBV6-5 and TRBJ2-1; TRBD1 aligns across 9 bases. The germline V gene encodes CDR1 MNHEY and CDR2 SVGAGI. There are 13 residues in the CDR3. After removal of 5 bases from V and 10 bases from J, the junction contained 6 bases not matched to a gene. The CDR3 nucleotides read TGTGCCAGCAGTCAGGGACAGGGAAGGGAGCAGTTCTTC. It yields the protein CASSQGQGREQFF.

The chain couples TRBV19 to TRBJ2-3; a weak D match, TRBD1 (6 bases). Trimming shortened V by 6 bases and J by 0 bases, and 13 bases separated the two germline ends. The germline CDR1 and CDR2 sequences are LNHDA and SQIVND (reference sequence). The CDR3 runs to 15 residues. Here the CDR3 reads CASSTGTISTDTQYF. The CDR3 nucleotides read TGTGCCAGTAGCACCGGGACAATTAGCACAGATACGCAGTATTTT.

The gene calls are TRBV5-4 and TRBJ2-2; 10 bases are a match to TRBD1. This CDR3 contains 16 residues. Germline CDR1 reads SGHNT; CDR2 reads YYREEE (reference sequence). Trimming removed 4 bases from V and 4 bases from J; junction bases left unmatched: 7. The CDR3 sequence: CASSAARTGGTGELFF. In DNA form, the CDR3 reads TGTGCCAGCAGCGCCGCGAGGACAGGGGGCACCGGGGAGCTGTTTTTT.